The source of this T cell receptor beta chain is a study of technical replicates of blood from a few donors. The table came from immunoSEQ multiplex PCR; TCRdb's copy has only in-frame clones and leaves some out. Of under 35,000 clones listed, approximately 90% were seen once; the top ten hold roughly 4%. The V gene end was trimmed by 4 bases and the J gene end by 0 bases; junction bases not matched to a gene: 3. This CDR3 contains 16 residues. CDR1 is MGHRA and CDR2 is YSYEKL in the germline V gene. This receptor was taken from a human donor in good health. Some clones in this sample may be carry-over from other donors' samples. The V and J genes are TRBV4-1 and TRBJ2-6, with 7 bases identical to TRBD1. The source material was PBMCs. The CDR3 region is CASSPAGGSGANVLTF. CDR3 bases: TGCGCCAGCAGCCCTGCAGGGGGCTCTGGGGCCAACGTCCTGACTTTC.